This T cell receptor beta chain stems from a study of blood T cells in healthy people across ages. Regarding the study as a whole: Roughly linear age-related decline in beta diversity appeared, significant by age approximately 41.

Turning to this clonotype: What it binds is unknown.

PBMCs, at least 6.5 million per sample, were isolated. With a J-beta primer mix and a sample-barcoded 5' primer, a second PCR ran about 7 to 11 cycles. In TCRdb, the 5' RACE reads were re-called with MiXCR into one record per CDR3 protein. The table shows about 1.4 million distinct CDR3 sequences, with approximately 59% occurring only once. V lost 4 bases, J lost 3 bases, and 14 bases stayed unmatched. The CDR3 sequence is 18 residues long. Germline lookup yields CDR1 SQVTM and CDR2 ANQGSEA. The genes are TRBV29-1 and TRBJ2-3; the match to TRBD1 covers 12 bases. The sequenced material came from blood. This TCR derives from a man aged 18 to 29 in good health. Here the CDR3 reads CSVAKNPPGQGATDTQYF. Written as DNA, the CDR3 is TGCAGCGTTGCCAAAAACCCACCGGGACAGGGGGCAACAGATACGCAGTATTTT.